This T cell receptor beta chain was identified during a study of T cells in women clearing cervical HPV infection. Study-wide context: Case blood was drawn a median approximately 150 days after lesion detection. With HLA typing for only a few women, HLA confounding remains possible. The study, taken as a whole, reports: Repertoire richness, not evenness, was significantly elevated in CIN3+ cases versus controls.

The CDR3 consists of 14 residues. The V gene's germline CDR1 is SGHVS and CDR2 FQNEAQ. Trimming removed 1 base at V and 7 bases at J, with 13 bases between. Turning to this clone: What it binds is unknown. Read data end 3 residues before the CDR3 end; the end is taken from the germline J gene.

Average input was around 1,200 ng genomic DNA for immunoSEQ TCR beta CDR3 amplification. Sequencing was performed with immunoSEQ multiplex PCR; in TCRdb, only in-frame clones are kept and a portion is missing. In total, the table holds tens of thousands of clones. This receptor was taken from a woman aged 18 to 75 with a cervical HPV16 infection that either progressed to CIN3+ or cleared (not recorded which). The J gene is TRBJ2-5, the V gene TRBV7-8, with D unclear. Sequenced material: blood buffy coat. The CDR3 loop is CASSLVDSTGTQYF. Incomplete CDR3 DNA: TGTGCCAGCAGCTTAGTAGATTCAACGGGGACC.